A single sample is the source of the 22 T cell receptor beta chains below, sequenced in a study of identical twins' blood T cells. One entry per CDR3 protein results from TCRdb running MiXCR on the 5' RACE reads. Of roughly 380,000 distinct CDR3 sequences listed, about 28% were seen once; the top ten hold about 6%. Sequencing input: PBMCs. These receptors were collected from a woman between 18 and 49 years old in good health.

The chain uses TRBV6-5 and TRBJ2-3; TRBD1 matches 10 bases. The V segment lost 4 bases and the J segment 5 bases; nucleotides outside the gene matches: 6. The CDR3 has 15 amino acids. CDR1 MNHEY and CDR2 SVGAGI come from the germline V gene. The CDR3 loop is CASSLTGTGVDTQYF. The CDR3 DNA sequence: TGTGCCAGCAGTTTAACCGGGACAGGGGTAGATACGCAGTATTTT.

This chain connects TRBV20-1 to TRBJ2-3; D possibly corresponds to TRBD1 (6 bases). Trimming stripped 0 bases from V and 4 bases from J, with 14 bases between. This CDR3 region has 15 residues. Germline V gene data show CDR1 as DFQATT and CDR2 as SNEGSKA (reference sequence). In DNA, the CDR3 is TGCAGTGCTAGAGATTCGTACAGGGAGCCAGATACGCAGTATTTT. Translation gives CSARDSYREPDTQYF.

The table lists this clonotype with a few counts. V usage is TRBV7-9 and J usage is TRBJ1-3; 9 nucleotides agree with TRBD1. With V trimmed by 3 bases and J by 4 bases, 4 bases remained unmatched. The V gene's germline CDR1 is SEHNR and CDR2 FQNEAQ (reference sequence). There are 15 residues in the CDR3. In DNA, the CDR3 is TGTGCCAGCAGCTTCGGGACAGGGTCAGGAAACACCATATATTTT. This codes for CASSFGTGSGNTIYF.

This clonotype was seen at least ten times. The chain recombines TRBV6-5 with TRBJ1-5, with D perhaps TRBD1 (6 bases). Germline loops: CDR1 MNHEY, CDR2 SVGAGI. This CDR3 has 15 residues. Trimming cost V 0 bases and J 1 base, with 7 bases left between them. CDR3 nucleotides: TGTGCCAGCAGTTACTCGGACAGCAGCAATCAGCCCCAGCATTTT. This codes for CASSYSDSSNQPQHF.

This clonotype was found a few times. The chain recombines TRBV7-2 with TRBJ2-5, with a tentative D call TRBD2 (5 bases). Germline V gives CDR1 SGHTA, CDR2 FQGNSA. The CDR3 sequence is 13 residues long. Trimming left V 7 bases short and J 5 bases short, with 14 bases between. The CDR3 DNA is TGTGCCAGCATTCGTCTAGCCGGGGAGACCCAGTACTTC. Translating it yields CASIRLAGETQYF.

In regard to this clonotype: One end of the junction fails to match germline, which may point to a read error. The rearrangement joins TRBV29-1 to TRBJ1-1; D ambiguous. Germline CDR1 SQVTM, CDR2 ANQGSEA. The CDR3 totals 13 residues. CDR3 coding DNA: TGCAGCGTTCTCATGGGATCGAACTCTGAAGCTTTCTTT. It is translated as CSVLMGSNSEAFF.

The chain joins TRBV7-2 to TRBJ2-1; 8 bases fit TRBD1. CDR1 is SGHTA, CDR2 FQGNSA, per germline. The CDR3 has 13 residues. V was pared by 4 bases and J by 6 bases, with 2 bases of the junction left unmatched. CDR3 residues: CASSWTGLNEQFF. The CDR3 DNA sequence: TGTGCCAGCAGCTGGACAGGGCTCAATGAGCAGTTCTTC. The variable domain in full, completed from reference TRBV7-2 and TRBJ2-1, reads GAGVSQSPSNKVTEKGKDVELRCDPISGHTALYWYRQSLGQGLEFLIYFQGNSAPDKSGLPSDRFSAERTGGSVSTLTIQRTQQEDSAVYLCASSWTGLNEQFFGPGTRLTVL.

This clonotype came up a few times. The V gene is TRBV5-6, the J gene TRBJ1-4, with 7 bases that match TRBD1. The CDR3 runs to 15 residues. Germline loops: CDR1 SGHDT, CDR2 YYEEEE. The ends lost 0 bases at V and 3 bases at J; junction bases unmatched: 2. The CDR3 DNA is TGTGCCAGCAGCTTGGGAGGGACAGCTAATGAAAAACTGTTTTTT. Its protein product is CASSLGGTANEKLFF.

The chain is built from TRBV5-1 and TRBJ2-1; 10 bases are a match to TRBD2. The CDR3 is made up of 17 amino acids. The V gene's germline CDR1 is SGHRS and CDR2 YFSETQ. V shed 4 bases and J 6 bases; nucleotides not matched to a gene: 13. The CDR3 DNA reads TGCGCCAGCAGCCTACGTTTCGGGACTAGCGTAGCCAATGAGCAGTTCTTC. Its protein is CASSLRFGTSVANEQFF.

This clonotype was recorded many times. The CDR3: CASSLAGTNIQYF. For the CDR3, the DNA is TGTGCCAGCAGCTTAGCGGGCACAAACATTCAGTACTTC. This chain joins TRBV7-2 and TRBJ2-4; no definite D call. The CDR3 totals 13 residues. V lost 0 bases and J 6 bases, leaving 6 bases between the germline ends. Per germline, CDR1 SGHTA and CDR2 FQGNSA.

The genes are TRBV20-1 and TRBJ2-7; TRBD1 might be the D (6 bases). The CDR3 spans 13 residues. V was trimmed by 3 bases and J by 3 bases, leaving 12 bases between them. The germline CDR1 and CDR2 sequences are DFQATT and SNEGSKA (reference sequence). This CDR3 reads CSASLQGVYEQYF. The CDR3 DNA follows: TGCAGTGCTAGCCTACAGGGAGTCTACGAGCAGTACTTC.

This clonotype turned up a few times. This chain uses TRBV20-1 with TRBJ1-5; a weak D match, TRBD1 (5 bases). Trimming removed 0 bases from V and 8 bases from J, with 8 bases in between. Germline CDR1 is DFQATT and CDR2 is SNEGSKA (reference sequence). The CDR3 sequence is 12 residues long. In DNA form, the CDR3 reads TGCAGTGCTAGAGAGGGGGGTAAGCCCCAGCATTTT. Translation gives CSAREGGKPQHF.

A word on this clonotype: It may be a read error: a sequence one base away is much more abundant. This rearrangement joins TRBV10-2 to TRBJ1-3, with D unclear. This CDR3 is 14 amino acids long. V was cut by 4 bases and J by 8 bases, with 15 bases left in between. CDR1 and CDR2 (germline): WSHSY, SAAADI. This chain's CDR3 is CASSVSGGRYTIYF. CDR3 nucleotides: TGCGCCAGCAGTGTTTCAGGAGGTCGATACACCATATATTTT.

The chain combines TRBV12-5 with TRBJ1-5; possibly TRBD1 for D (6 bases). Germline V gene lookup returns CDR1 LGHNT and CDR2 FRNRAP. This CDR3 has 13 residues. Trimming took off 11 bases at V and 1 base at J, with 12 bases between the two ends. The CDR3: CAPWGRSNQPQHF. CDR3 DNA sequence: TGTGCTCCCTGGGGGCGCAGCAATCAGCCCCAGCATTTT. Full variable domain (remainder filled in from reference TRBV12-5 and TRBJ1-5): DARVTQTPRHKVTEMGQEVTMRCQPILGHNTVFWYRQTMMQGLELLAYFRNRAPLDDSGMPKDRFSAEMPDATLATLKIQPSEPRDSAVYFCAPWGRSNQPQHFGDGTRLSIL.

The V call is TRBV5-1, the J call TRBJ1-4; possibly TRBD1 for D (5 bases). The CDR3 is made up of 16 amino acids. V was pared by 4 bases and J by 7 bases, with 20 bases between. Germline lookup yields CDR1 SGHRS and CDR2 YFSETQ. Written as DNA, the CDR3 is TGCGCCAGCAGCATAACCGCGGGACTGCCGGGTGAAAAACTGTTTTTT. Protein sequence: CASSITAGLPGEKLFF.

The chain links TRBV6-2 or TRBV6-3 to TRBJ2-3; D may correspond to TRBD1 or TRBD2 (5 bases each). This CDR3 has 14 residues. V lost 2 bases and J lost 6, with 12 bases in between. Germline CDR1 is MNHEY and CDR2 is SVGEGT. CDR3: CASSYDGDPDTQYF. The CDR3 region has the DNA TGTGCCAGCAGTTACGACGGGGACCCGGATACGCAGTATTTT.

This clonotype was seen a handful of times. This chain connects TRBV9 to TRBJ2-3; a possible D gene is TRBD2 (5 bases). Germline loops: CDR1 SGDLS, CDR2 YYNGEE. The ends were cut back, 0 bases at V and 6 bases at J, with 8 bases in the middle. The CDR3 loop spans 13 amino acids. For the CDR3, the DNA is TGTGCCAGCAGCGTAGGCCGCGGGGATACGCAGTATTTT. It specifies CASSVGRGDTQYF.

This clonotype was seen more than once but under ten times. The gene calls are TRBV20-1 and TRBJ2-1; D is unclear. The length of the CDR3 is 17 residues. The V gene lost 0 bases and the J gene lost 4 bases, with 19 bases spanning the gap. Germline V lookup: CDR1 DFQATT, CDR2 SNEGSKA (reference sequence). CDR3 residues: CSARDSDRPGPYNEQFF. The DNA of the CDR3 is TGCAGTGCTAGAGATTCAGACCGTCCCGGGCCTTACAATGAGCAGTTCTTC.

In the case of this clonotype: A read error may account for a junction end that differs from germline. The chain recombines TRBV6-5 with TRBJ1-1; D is ambiguous. The CDR3 consists of 13 residues. CDR1 is MNHEY, CDR2 SVGAGI, per germline. This CDR3 is CTSGRGTRTEAFF. The CDR3 DNA is TGTACCAGCGGACGGGGAACGCGCACTGAAGCTTTCTTT.

Regarding this clonotype: Sequence at one end of the junction differs from germline and may be a read error. V and J are TRBV6-5 and TRBJ2-3, with 8 bases fitting TRBD1. CDR1 is MNHEY, CDR2 SVGAGI, per germline. This CDR3 region has 17 residues. CDR3 in DNA: TGTGCCGGCAGTTACTCTCAGGGGGCGGCTAGCACAGATACGCAGTATTTT. This encodes CAGSYSQGAASTDTQYF.

The J gene is TRBJ2-7, the V gene TRBV6-5; 13 bases line up with TRBD2. Germline loops: CDR1 MNHEY, CDR2 SVGAGI. The junction had 6 bases not matched to a gene; V was cut back by 4 bases and J by 6 bases. The CDR3 sequence is 15 residues long. The CDR3: CASSFGTSGKSEQYF. CDR3 bases: TGTGCCAGCAGTTTTGGGACTAGCGGGAAATCCGAGCAGTACTTC.

CDR3 region: CASSLTGATREAFF. The CDR3 DNA reads TGTGCCAGCAGCTTGACGGGGGCGACTCGCGAGGCTTTCTTT. The V call is TRBV5-6, the J call TRBJ1-1; D may be TRBD1 (6 bases). Germline-derived CDR1 and CDR2 are SGHDT and YYEEEE. This CDR3 contains 14 residues. V dropped 1 base and J dropped 11 bases, with 18 bases sitting between them.